This section outlines one TCR beta chain sequence together with its context. Its antigen is unknown. One end of the junction varies from germline; a read error may be responsible. No patient had received any treatment before thyroid surgery. Using T-cell receptor beta sequencing, the study looked back at clinical samples from patients collected from 2012 to 2018. Library creation used PCR. The run used an Illumina HiSeq 4000. High-throughput sequencing was used to profile the CDR3 region of the TCR beta-chain in every patient. In the authors' own workflow: The researchers built a classifier to tell apart papillary thyroid cancer patients with distant metastasis, based on CDR3 differences among clinicopathological groups. The Shannon index was used to assess repertoire diversity, and the Morisita-Horn index was used to assess tumor-blood repertoire similarity. TCRdb passed the public sequencing reads through fastp at Q25 and MiXCR, retaining productive beta sequences. The V and J calls and clone size come from TCRdb's table, not from the authors' own analysis. The sample table records roughly 34,000 clones; roughly 22% of these occur just once. The ten largest account for less than 4% of the sample.

The record originates from a study of metastatic and nonmetastatic thyroid tumors (dated by TCRdb to the early 2020s). About the investigation overall: Repertoires from peripheral blood and from tumor or nodule tissue samples of malignant and benign thyroid patients were compared.

Summary of the overall study and its limitations: In both blood and tumor samples, malignant tumors were reported to have significantly higher TCR beta diversity than benign nodules.

CDR1 is given as MNHNS and CDR2 as SASEGT, both from the germline V gene. The CDR3 contains 11 residues, cysteine and phenylalanine counted. Kept here is only the CDR3 DNA, which spans 33 bases and is read in frame from base 1. The sequence was collected from a male donor with papillary thyroid cancer or a benign thyroid nodule (not recorded which). Some clones in this sample may be carry-over from other donors' samples. The chain couples TRBV6-1 to TRBJ1-2, with TRBD1 perhaps the D gene, on 6 matching bases. The sample consisted of tumor tissue. Here is the DNA: TGTGCCAGCATACAGGGAAATGGCTACACGTTC. This translates into CASIQGNGYTF.